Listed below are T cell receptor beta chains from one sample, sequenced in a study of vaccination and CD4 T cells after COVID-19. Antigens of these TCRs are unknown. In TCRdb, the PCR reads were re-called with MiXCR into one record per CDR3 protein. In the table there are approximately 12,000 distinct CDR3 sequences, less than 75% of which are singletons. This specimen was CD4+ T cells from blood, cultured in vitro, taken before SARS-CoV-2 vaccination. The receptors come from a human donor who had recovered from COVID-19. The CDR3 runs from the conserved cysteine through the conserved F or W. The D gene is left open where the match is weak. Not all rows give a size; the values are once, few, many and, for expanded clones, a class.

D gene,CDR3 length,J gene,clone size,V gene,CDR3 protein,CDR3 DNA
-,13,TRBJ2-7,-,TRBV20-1,CSARVPIFNEQYF,TGCAGTGCTAGAGTCCCCATATTTAACGAGCAGTACTTC
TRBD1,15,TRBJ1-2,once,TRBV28,CASRATGTGGYGYTF,TGTGCCAGCAGGGCTACCGGGACAGGGGGCTATGGCTACACCTTC
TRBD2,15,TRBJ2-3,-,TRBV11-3,CASSQGLAGERTQYF,TGTGCCAGCAGCCAGGGACTAGCGGGAGAAAGGACGCAGTATTTT
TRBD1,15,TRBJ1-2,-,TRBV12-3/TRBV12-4,CASSPGQWGPYGYTF,TGTGCCAGCAGCCCGGGACAGTGGGGCCCCTATGGCTACACCTTC
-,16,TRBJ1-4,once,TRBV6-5,CASSYSSITTNEKLFF,TGTGCCAGCAGTTACTCCTCAATCACAACTAATGAAAAACTGTTTTTT
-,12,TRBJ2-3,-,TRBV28,CASSYGADTQYF,TGTGCCAGCAGTTACGGTGCAGATACGCAGTATTTT
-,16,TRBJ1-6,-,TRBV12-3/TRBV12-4,CASRLDWASSPSPLHF,TGTGCCAGCAGGCTAGATTGGGCGTCCTCACCTTCACCCCTCCACTTT
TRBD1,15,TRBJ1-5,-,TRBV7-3,CASSLIRQGYQPQHF,TGTGCCAGCAGCTTAATACGACAGGGTTATCAGCCCCAGCATTTT
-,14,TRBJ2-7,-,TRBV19,CASSISWGAYEQYF,TGTGCCAGTAGTATATCTTGGGGGGCCTACGAGCAGTACTTC
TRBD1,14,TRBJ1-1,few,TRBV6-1,CASSEARGGLRAFF,TGTGCCAGCAGTGAAGCCCGAGGGGGCTTGCGAGCTTTCTTT
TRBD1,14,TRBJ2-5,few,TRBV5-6,CASSYRDRGETQYF,TGTGCCAGCAGCTACCGGGACAGGGGTGAGACCCAGTACTTC
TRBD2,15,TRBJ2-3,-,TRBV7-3,CASSLGGSKGDTQYF,TGTGCCAGCAGCTTAGGCGGGAGTAAGGGAGATACGCAGTATTTT
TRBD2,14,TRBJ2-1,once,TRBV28,CASSLVAGNNEQFF,TGTGCCAGCAGTTTAGTAGCGGGTAACAATGAGCAGTTCTTC
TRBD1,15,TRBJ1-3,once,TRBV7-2,CASSSGGAGGNTIYF,TGTGCCAGCAGCTCAGGGGGAGCGGGGGGAAACACCATATATTTT
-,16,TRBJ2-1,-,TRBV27,CASSLGPPGKSNEQFF,TGTGCCAGCAGTTTAGGCCCCCCCGGTAAGAGCAATGAGCAGTTCTTC
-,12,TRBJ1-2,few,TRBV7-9,CASSSSGYGYTF,TGTGCCAGCAGCTCCTCCGGATATGGCTACACCTTC
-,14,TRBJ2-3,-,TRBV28,CASSLWSRPNTQYF,TGTGCCAGCAGTTTATGGAGTAGGCCTAATACGCAGTATTTT
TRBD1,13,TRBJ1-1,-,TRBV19,CASLQGAGSEAFF,TGTGCCAGTCTACAGGGGGCAGGCTCTGAAGCTTTCTTT
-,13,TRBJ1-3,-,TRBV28,CASSRDTKQTIYF,TGTGCCAGCAGTAGGGACACAAAACAAACCATATATTTT
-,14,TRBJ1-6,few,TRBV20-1,CSADRSSYNSPLHF,TGCAGTGCTGACAGGAGCTCCTATAATTCACCCCTCCACTTT
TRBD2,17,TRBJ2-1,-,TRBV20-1,CSARGLAGVRGYNEQFF,TGCAGTGCTAGGGGACTAGCGGGAGTTCGGGGCTACAATGAGCAATTCTTC
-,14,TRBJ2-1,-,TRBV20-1,CSARDRFLTDEQFF,TGCAGTGCTAGAGATAGATTTCTAACCGATGAGCAGTTCTTC
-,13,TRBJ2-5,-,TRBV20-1,CSAERASEETQYF,TGCAGTGCGGAAAGGGCATCAGAAGAGACCCAGTACTTC
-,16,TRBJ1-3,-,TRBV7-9,CASSSRQVLTGNTIYF,TGTGCCAGCAGCTCCCGACAGGTTCTCACTGGAAACACCATATATTTT
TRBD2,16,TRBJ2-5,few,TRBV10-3,CAISESGTGGQETQYF,TGTGCCATCAGTGAGTCTGGAACGGGAGGCCAAGAGACCCAGTACTTC
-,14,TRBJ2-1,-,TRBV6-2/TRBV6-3,CASMLSRIYNEQFF,TGTGCCAGCATGCTCAGCCGGATCTACAATGAGCAGTTCTTC
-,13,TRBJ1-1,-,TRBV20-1,CSAEDMLDAEAFF,TGCAGTGCTGAGGACATGTTGGACGCTGAAGCTTTCTTT
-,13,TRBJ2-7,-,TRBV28,CASSVGATREQYF,TGTGCCAGCAGTGTTGGGGCTACACGGGAGCAGTACTTC
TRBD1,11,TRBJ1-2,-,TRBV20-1,CSAKGTGGYTF,TGCAGTGCTAAAGGGACAGGGGGCTACACCTTC
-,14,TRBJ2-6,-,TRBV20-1,CSAGWGSGANVLTF,TGCAGTGCTGGCTGGGGCTCTGGGGCCAACGTCCTGACTTTC
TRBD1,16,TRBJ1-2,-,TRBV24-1,CATSDHNGQGGYGYTF,TGTGCCACCAGTGATCATAATGGACAGGGCGGCTATGGCTACACCTTC
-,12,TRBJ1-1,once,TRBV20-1,CSARTGATEAFF,TGCAGTGCTAGGACCGGGGCCACTGAAGCTTTCTTT
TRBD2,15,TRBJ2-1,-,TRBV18,CASSHGTSRDNEQFF,TGTGCCAGCTCACACGGGACTAGCAGGGACAATGAGCAGTTCTTC
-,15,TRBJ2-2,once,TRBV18,CASSPRGANTGELFF,TGTGCCAGCTCACCACGGGGCGCGAACACCGGGGAGCTGTTTTTT
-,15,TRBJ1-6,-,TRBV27,CASRSRGHYNSPLHF,TGTGCCAGCAGAAGCCGAGGACATTATAATTCACCCCTCCACTTT
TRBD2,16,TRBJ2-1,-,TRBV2,CASSRLAGAAWGEQFF,TGTGCCAGCAGTCGACTAGCGGGAGCAGCTTGGGGCGAGCAGTTCTTC
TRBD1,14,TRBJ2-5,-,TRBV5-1,CASSYRGTEETQYF,TGCGCCAGCAGCTACAGGGGGACAGAAGAGACCCAGTACTTC
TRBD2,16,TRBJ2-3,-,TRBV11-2,CASSPGTRSPRDTQYF,TGTGCCAGCAGCCCCGGGACTAGGTCCCCCCGAGATACGCAGTATTTT
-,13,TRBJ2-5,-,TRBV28,CASQGQLRETQYF,TGTGCCAGCCAAGGACAGCTTCGAGAGACCCAGTACTTC
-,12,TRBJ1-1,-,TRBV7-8,CASSRSRDEAFF,TGTGCCAGCAGCAGAAGCAGGGATGAAGCTTTCTTT
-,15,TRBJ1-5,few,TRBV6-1,CASSDGGGGSGPQHF,TGTGCCAGCAGTGACGGGGGGGGAGGTTCGGGTCCCCAGCATTTT
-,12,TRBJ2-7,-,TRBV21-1,CASRNRRNEQYF,TGTGCCAGCAGGAACCGGCGGAACGAGCAGTACTTC
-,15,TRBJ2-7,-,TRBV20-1,CSALNTGGESYEQYF,TGCAGTGCACTCAATACAGGGGGGGAGTCCTACGAGCAGTACTTC
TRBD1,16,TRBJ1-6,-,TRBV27,CASSGTGAAYNSPLHF,TGTGCCAGCAGTGGGACAGGGGCGGCCTATAATTCACCCCTCCACTTT
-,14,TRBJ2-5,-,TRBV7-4,CASSVDVGGETQYF,TGTGCCAGCAGCGTAGACGTGGGGGGCGAGACCCAGTACTTC
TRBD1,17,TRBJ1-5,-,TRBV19,CASSIGQGKRDNQPQHF,TGTGCCAGTAGTATCGGACAGGGGAAGAGGGACAATCAGCCCCAGCATTTT